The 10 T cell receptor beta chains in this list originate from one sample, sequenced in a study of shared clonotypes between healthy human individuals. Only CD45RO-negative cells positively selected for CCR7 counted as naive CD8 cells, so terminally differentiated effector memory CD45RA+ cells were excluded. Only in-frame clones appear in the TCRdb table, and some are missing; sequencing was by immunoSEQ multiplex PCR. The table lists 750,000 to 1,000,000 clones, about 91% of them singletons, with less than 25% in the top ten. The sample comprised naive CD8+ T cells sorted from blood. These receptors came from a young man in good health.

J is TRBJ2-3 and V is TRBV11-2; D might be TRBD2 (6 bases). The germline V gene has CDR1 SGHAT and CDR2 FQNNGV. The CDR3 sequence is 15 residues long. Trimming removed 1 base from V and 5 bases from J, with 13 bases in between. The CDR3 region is CASSLGLVIEDTQYF. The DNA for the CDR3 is TGTGCCAGCAGCTTAGGACTAGTTATAGAAGATACGCAGTATTTT.

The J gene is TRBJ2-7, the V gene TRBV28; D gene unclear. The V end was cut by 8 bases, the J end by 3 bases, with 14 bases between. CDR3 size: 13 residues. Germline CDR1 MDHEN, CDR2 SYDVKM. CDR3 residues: CASLARSRYEQYF. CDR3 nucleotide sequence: TGTGCCAGCCTCGCTAGGTCCCGCTACGAGCAGTACTTC.

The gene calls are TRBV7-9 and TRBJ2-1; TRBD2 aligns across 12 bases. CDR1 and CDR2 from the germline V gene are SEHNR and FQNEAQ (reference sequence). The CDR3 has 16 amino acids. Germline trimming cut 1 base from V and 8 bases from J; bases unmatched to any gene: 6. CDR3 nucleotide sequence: TGTGCCAGCAGCTTAGGACTAGCGGGAGAAATCTATGAGCAGTTCTTC. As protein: CASSLGLAGEIYEQFF.

The CDR3 here is CATSTGTGFYEQYF. The CDR3 coding sequence is TGTGCCACCAGCACGGGGACAGGGTTCTACGAGCAGTACTTC. J is TRBJ2-7 and V is TRBV15, with 9 nucleotides matching TRBD1. With V trimmed by 4 bases and J by 3 bases, 4 bases remained unmatched. Germline CDR1 LNHNV, CDR2 YYDKDF (reference sequence). The CDR3 length is 14 residues.

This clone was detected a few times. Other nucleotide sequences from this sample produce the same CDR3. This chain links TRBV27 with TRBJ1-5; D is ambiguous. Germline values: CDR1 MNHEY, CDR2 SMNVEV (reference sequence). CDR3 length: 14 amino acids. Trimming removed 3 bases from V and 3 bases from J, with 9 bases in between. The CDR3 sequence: CASSLGSSNQPQHF. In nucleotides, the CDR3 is TGTGCCAGCAGTTTGGGCAGTTCCAATCAGCCCCAGCATTTT.

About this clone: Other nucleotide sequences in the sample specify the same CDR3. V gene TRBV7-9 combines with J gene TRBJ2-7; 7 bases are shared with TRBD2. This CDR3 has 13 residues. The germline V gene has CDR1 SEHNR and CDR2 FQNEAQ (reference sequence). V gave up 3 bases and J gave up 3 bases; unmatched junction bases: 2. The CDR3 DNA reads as TGTGCCAGCAGCTTCCCGGGGGGCTACGAGCAGTACTTC. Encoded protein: CASSFPGGYEQYF.

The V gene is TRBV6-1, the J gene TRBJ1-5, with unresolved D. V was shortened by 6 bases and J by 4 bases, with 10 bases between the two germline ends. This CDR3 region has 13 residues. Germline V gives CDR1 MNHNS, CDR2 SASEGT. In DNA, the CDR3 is TGTGCCAGCAGCCCCGGCTGGAATCAGCCCCAGCATTTT. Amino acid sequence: CASSPGWNQPQHF.

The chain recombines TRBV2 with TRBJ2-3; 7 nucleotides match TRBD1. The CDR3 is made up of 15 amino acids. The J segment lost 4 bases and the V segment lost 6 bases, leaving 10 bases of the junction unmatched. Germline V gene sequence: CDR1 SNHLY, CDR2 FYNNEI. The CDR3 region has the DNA TGTGCCAGCAGAGCGACAGGGTCTGTCCCAGATACGCAGTATTTT. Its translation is CASRATGSVPDTQYF.

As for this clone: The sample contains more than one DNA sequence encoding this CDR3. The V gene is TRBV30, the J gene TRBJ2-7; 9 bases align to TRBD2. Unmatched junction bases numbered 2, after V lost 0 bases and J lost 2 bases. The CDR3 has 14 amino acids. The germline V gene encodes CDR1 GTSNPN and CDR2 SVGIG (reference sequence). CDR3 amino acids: CAWSVLAGTYEQYF. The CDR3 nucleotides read TGTGCCTGGAGTGTTCTAGCGGGGACCTACGAGCAGTACTTC.

DNA for the CDR3: TGTGCCAGCAGCCTCCGTGGGCCAGGGTCCTACGAGCAGTACTTC. Its translation is CASSLRGPGSYEQYF. The chain is built from TRBV7-8 and TRBJ2-7; TRBD1 might be the D (5 bases). The CDR3 consists of 15 residues. V was shortened by 5 bases and J by 1 base, with 15 bases between the two germline ends. Germline V gene sequence: CDR1 SGHVS, CDR2 FQNEAQ.